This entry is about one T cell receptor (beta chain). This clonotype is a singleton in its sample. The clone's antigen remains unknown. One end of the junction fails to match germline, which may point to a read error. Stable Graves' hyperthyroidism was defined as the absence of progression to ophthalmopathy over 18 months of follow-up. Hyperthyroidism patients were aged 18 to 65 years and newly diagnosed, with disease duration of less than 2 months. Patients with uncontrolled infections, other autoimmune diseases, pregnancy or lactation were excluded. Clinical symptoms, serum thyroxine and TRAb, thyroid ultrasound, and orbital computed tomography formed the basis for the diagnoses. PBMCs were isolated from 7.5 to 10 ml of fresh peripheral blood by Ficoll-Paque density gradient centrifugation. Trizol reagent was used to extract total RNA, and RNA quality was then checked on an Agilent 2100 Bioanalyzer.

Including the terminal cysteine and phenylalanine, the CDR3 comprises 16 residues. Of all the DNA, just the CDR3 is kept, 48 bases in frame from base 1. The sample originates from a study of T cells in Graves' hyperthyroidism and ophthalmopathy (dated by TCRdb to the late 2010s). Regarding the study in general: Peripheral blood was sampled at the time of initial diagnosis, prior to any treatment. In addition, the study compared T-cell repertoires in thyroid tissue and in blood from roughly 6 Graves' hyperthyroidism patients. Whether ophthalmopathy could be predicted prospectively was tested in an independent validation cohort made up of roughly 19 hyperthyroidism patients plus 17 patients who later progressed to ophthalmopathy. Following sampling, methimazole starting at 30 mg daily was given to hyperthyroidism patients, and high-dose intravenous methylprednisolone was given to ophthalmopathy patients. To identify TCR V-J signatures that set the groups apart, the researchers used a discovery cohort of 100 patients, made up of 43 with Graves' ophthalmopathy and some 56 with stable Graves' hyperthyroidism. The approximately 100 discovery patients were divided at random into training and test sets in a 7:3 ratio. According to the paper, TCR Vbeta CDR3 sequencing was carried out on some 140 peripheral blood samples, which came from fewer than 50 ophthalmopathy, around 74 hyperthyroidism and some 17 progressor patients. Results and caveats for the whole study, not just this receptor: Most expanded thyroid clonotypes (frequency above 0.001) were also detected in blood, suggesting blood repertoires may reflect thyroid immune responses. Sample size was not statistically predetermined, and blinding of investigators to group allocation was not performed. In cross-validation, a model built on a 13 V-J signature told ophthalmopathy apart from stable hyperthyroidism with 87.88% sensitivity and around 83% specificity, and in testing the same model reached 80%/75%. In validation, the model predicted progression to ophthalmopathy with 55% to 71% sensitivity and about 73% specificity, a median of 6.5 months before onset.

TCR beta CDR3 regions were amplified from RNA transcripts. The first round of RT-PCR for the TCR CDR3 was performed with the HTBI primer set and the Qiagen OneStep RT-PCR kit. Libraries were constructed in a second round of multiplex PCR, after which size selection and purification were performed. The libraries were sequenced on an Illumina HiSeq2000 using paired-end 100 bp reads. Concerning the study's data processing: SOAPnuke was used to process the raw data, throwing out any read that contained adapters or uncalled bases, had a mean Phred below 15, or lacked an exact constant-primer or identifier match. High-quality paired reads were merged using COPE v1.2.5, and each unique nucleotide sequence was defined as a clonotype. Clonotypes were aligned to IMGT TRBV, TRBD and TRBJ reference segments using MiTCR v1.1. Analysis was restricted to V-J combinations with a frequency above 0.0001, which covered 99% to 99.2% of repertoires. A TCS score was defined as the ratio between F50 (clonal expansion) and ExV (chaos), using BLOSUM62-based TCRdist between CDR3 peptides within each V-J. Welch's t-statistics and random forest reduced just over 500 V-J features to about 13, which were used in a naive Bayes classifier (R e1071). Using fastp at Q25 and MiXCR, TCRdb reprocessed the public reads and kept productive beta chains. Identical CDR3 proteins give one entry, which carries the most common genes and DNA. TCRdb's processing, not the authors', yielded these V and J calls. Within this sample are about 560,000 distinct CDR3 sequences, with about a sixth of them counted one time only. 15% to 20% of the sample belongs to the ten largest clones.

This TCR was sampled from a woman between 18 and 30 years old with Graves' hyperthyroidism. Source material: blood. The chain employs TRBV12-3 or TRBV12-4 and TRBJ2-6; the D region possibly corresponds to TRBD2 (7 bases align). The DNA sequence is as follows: TGTGCCAGCAGTTTACGGGGGGCTACTGGGGCCAGCGTCCTGACTTTC. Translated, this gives CASSLRGATGASVLTF.